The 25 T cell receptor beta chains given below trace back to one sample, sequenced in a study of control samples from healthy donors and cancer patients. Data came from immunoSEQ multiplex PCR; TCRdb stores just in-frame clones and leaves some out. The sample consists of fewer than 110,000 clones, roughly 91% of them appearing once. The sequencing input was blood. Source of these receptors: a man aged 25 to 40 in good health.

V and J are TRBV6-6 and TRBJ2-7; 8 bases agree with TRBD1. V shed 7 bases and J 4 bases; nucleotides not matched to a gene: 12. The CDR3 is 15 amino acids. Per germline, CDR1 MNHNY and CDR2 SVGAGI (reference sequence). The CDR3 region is CASTFGQGRGYEQYF. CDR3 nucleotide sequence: TGTGCCAGCACTTTCGGACAGGGCAGGGGTTACGAGCAGTACTTC.

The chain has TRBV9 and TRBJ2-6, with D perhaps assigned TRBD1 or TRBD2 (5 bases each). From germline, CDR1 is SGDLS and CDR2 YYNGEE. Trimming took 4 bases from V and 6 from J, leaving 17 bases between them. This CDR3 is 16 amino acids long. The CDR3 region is CASSSLGPSPANVLTF. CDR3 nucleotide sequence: TGTGCCAGCAGCTCCCTGGGACCCTCCCCGGCCAACGTCCTGACTTTC.

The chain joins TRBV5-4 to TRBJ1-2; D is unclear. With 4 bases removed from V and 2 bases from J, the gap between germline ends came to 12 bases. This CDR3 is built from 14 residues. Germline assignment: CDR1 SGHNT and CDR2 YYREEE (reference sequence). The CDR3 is CASSVGGLNYGYTF. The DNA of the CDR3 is TGTGCCAGCAGCGTGGGCGGACTAAACTATGGCTACACCTTC. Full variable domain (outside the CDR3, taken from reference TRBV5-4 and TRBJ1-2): ETGVTQSPTHLIKTRGQQVTLRCSSQSGHNTVSWYQQALGQGPQFIFQYYREEENGRGNFPPRFSGLQFPNYSSELNVNALELDDSALYLCASSVGGLNYGYTFGSGTRLTVV.

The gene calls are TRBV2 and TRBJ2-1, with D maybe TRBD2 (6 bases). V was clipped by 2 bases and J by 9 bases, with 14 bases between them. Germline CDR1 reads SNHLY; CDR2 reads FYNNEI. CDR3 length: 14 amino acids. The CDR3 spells CASSETGVRIEQFF. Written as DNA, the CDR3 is TGTGCCAGCAGTGAAACGGGAGTAAGGATTGAGCAGTTCTTC.

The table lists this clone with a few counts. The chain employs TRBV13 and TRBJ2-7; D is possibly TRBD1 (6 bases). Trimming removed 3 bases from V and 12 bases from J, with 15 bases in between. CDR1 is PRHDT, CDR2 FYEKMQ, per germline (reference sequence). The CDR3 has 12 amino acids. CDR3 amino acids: CASSFGQGKAYV. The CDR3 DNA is TGTGCCAGCAGCTTCGGTCAGGGGAAGGCGTACGTC.

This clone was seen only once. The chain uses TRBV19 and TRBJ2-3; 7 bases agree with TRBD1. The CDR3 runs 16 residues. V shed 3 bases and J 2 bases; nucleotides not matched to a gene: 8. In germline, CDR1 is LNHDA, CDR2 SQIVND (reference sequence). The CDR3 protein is CASSIPGTAITDTQYF. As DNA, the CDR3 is TGTGCCAGTAGTATTCCCGGGACAGCAATCACAGATACGCAGTATTTT.

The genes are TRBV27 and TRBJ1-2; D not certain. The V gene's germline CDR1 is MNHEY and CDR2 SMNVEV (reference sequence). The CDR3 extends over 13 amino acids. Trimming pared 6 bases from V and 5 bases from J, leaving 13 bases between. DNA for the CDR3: TGTGCCAGCAGCCAGACGGGAGTTTATGGCTACACCTTC. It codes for CASSQTGVYGYTF.

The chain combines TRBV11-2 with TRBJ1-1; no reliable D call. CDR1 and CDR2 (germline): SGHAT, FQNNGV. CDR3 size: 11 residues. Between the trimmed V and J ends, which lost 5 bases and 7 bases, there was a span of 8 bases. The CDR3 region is CASSRRYEAFF. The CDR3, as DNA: TGTGCCAGCAGCCGCCGGTATGAAGCTTTCTTT.

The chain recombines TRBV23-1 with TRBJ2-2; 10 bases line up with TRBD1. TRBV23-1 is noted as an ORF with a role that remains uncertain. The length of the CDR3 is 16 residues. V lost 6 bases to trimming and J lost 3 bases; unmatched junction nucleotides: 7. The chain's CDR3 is CASRKGGTGDTGELFF. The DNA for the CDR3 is TGCGCCAGCAGGAAAGGGGGGACAGGGGACACCGGGGAGCTGTTTTTT.

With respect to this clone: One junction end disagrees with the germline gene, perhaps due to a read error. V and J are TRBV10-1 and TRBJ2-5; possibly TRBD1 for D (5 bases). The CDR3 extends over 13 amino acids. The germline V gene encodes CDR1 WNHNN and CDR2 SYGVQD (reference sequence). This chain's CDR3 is CASNEQGRETQYF. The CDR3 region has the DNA TGCGCCAGCAATGAGCAGGGAAGAGAGACCCAGTACTTC.

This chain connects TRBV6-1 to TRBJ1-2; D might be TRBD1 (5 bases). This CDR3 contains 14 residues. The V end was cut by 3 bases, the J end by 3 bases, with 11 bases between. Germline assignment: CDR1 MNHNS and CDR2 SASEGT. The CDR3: CASSESRGDYGYTF. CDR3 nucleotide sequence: TGTGCCAGCAGTGAGAGCCGGGGCGACTATGGCTACACCTTC.

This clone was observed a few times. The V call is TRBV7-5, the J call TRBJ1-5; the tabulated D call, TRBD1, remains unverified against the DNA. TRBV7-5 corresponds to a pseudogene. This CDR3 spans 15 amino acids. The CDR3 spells CVRRRQTGGNQPQHF. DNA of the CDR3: TGTGTCAGACGACGTCAGACAGGGGGCAATCAGCCCCAGCATTTT.

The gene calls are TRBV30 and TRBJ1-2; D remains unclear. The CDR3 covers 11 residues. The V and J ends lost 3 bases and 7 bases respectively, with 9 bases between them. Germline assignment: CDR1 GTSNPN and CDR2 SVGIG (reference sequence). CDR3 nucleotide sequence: TGTGCCTGGAGGTTTGGTAGTGGCTACACCTTC. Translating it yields CAWRFGSGYTF.

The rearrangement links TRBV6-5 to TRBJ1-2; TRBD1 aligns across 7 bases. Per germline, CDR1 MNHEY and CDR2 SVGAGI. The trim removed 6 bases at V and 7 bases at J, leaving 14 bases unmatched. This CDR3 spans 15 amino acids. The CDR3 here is CASSNRGHRTGGYTF. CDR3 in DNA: TGTGCCAGCAGCAACAGGGGACATCGAACGGGTGGCTACACCTTC.

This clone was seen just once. DNA of the CDR3: TGTGCCAGCAGCCCCAGTGGCAGGGATAACACTGAAGCTTTCTTT. It codes for CASSPSGRDNTEAFF. The rearrangement uses TRBV7-9 and TRBJ1-1; a possible D gene is TRBD1 (5 bases). Trimming stripped 5 bases from V and 2 bases from J, with 15 bases between. This CDR3 spans 15 amino acids. Germline V gene data show CDR1 as SEHNR and CDR2 as FQNEAQ (reference sequence).

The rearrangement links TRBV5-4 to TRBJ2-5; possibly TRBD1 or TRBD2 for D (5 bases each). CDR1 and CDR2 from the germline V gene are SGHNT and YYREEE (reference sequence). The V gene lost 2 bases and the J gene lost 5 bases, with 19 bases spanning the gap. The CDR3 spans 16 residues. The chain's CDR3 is CASSLLYSGPSETQYF. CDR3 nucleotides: TGTGCCAGCAGCTTACTTTATTCGGGGCCCAGCGAGACCCAGTACTTC. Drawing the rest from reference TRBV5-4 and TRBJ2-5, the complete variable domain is ETGVTQSPTHLIKTRGQQVTLRCSSQSGHNTVSWYQQALGQGPQFIFQYYREEENGRGNFPPRFSGLQFPNYSSELNVNALELDDSALYLCASSLLYSGPSETQYFGPGTRLLVL.

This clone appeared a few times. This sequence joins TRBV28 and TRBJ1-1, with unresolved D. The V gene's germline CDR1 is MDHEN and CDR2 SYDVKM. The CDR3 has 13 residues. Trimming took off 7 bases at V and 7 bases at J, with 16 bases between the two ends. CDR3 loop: CASKTSGRIEAFF. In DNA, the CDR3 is TGTGCCAGCAAGACATCAGGTCGGATTGAAGCTTTCTTT.

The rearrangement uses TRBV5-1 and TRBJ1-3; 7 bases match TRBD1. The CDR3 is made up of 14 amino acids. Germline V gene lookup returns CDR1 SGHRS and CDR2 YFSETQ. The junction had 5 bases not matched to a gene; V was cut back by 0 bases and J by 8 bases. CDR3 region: CASSLGDRSDTIYF. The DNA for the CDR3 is TGCGCCAGCAGCTTGGGGGACAGATCGGACACCATATATTTT. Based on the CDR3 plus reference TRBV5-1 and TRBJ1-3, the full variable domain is KAGVTQTPRYLIKTRGQQVTLSCSPISGHRSVSWYQQTPGQGLQFLFEYFSETQRNKGNFPGRFSGRQFSNSRSEMNVSTLELGDSALYLCASSLGDRSDTIYFGEGSWLTVV.

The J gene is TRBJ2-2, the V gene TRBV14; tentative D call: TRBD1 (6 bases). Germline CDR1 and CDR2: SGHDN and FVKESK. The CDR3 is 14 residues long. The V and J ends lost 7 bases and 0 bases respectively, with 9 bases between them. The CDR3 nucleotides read TGTGCCAGCACCGGACAGACGAACACCGGGGAGCTGTTTTTT. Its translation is CASTGQTNTGELFF.

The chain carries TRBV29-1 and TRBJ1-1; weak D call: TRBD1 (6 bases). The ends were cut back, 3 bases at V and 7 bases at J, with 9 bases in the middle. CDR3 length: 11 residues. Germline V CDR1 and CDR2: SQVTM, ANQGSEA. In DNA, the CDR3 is TGCAGCGTTGAGCCAGGGGTTGAAGCTTTCTTT. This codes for CSVEPGVEAFF.

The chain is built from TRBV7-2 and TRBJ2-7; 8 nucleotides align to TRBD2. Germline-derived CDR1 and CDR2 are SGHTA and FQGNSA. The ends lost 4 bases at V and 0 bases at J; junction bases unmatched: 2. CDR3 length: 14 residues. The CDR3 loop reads CASSSGLDSYEQYF. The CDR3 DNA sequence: TGTGCCAGCAGCTCGGGACTAGACTCCTACGAGCAGTACTTC.

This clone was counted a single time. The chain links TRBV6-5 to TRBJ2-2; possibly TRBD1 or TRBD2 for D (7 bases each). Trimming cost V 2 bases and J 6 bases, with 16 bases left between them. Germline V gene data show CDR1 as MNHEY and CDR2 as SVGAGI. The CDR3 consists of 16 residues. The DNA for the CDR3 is TGTGCCAGCAGTTACGGGGGAGGGGGCGCACCCGGGGAGCTGTTTTTT. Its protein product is CASSYGGGGAPGELFF.

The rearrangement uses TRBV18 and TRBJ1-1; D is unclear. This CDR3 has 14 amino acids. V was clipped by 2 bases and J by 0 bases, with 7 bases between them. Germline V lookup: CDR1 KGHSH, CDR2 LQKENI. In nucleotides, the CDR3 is TGTGCCAGCTCACCAAGCAGATTGAACACTGAAGCTTTCTTT. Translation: CASSPSRLNTEAFF.

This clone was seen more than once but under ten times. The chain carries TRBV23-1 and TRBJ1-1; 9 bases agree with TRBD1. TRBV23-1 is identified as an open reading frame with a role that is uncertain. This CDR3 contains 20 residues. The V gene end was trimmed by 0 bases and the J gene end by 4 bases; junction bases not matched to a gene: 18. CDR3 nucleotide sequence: TGCGCCAGCAGTCAATCTTCTAGGGACAGGGATTACCCATTGGCCACTGAAGCTTTCTTT. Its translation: CASSQSSRDRDYPLATEAFF.

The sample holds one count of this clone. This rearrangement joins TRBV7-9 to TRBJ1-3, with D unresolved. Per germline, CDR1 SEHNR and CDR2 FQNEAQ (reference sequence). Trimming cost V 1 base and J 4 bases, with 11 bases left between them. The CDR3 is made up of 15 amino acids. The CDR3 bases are TGTGCCAGCAGCTTAGTTAAAGAGGGAGGAAACACCATATATTTT. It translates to CASSLVKEGGNTIYF.